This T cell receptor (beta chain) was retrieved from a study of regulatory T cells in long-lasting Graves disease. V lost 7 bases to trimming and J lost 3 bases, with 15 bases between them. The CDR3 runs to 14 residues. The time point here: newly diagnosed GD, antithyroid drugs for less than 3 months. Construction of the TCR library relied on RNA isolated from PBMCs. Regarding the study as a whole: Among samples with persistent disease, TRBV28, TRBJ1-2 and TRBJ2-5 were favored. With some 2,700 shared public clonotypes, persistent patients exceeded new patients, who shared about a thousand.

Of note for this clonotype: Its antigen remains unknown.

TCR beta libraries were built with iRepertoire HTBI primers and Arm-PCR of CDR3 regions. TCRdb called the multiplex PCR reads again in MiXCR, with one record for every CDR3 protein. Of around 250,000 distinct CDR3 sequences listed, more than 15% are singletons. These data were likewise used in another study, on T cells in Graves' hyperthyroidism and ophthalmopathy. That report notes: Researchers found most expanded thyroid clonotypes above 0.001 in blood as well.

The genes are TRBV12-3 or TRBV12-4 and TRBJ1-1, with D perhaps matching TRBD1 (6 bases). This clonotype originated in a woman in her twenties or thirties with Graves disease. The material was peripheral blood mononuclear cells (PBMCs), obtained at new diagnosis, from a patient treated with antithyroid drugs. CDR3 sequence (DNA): TGTGCCAGCATCAGTCAGGGGCCGTACACTGAAGCTTTCTTT. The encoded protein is CASISQGPYTEAFF.